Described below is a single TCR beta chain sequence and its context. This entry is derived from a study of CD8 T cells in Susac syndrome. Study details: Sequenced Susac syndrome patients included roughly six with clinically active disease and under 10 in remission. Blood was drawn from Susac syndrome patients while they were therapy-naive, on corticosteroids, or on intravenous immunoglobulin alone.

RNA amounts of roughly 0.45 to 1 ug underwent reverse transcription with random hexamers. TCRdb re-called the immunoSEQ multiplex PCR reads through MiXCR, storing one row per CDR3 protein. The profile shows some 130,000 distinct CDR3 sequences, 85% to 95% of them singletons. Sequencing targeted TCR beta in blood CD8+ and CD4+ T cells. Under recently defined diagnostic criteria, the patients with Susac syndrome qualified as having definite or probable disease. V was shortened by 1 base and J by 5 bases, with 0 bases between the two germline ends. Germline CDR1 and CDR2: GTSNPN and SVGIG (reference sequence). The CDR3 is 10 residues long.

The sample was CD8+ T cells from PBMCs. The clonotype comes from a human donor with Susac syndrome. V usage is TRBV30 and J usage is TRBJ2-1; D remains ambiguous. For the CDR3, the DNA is TGTGCCTGGAGTGACAATGAGCAGTTCTTC. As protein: CAWSDNEQFF.